The T cell receptor beta chain under discussion was sequenced for a study of control samples from healthy donors and cancer patients. The data were produced by immunoSEQ multiplex PCR, yet TCRdb's version contains in-frame clones alone and is incomplete. In the table there are 150,000 or so clones, about 95% of which are singletons. CDR3 length: 12 amino acids. CDR1 is WNHNN and CDR2 is SYGVQD in the germline V gene (reference sequence). With 4 bases removed from V and 5 bases from J, the gap between germline ends came to 7 bases. The chain is built from TRBV10-1 and TRBJ2-3; D gene uncertain. The sample taken for sequencing was PBMCs. The receptor was isolated from a man aged 55 to 70 with colorectal cancer. The CDR3 DNA reads as TGCGCCAGCAGTGGACAAAAAGATACGCAGTATTTT. The encoded protein is CASSGQKDTQYF.